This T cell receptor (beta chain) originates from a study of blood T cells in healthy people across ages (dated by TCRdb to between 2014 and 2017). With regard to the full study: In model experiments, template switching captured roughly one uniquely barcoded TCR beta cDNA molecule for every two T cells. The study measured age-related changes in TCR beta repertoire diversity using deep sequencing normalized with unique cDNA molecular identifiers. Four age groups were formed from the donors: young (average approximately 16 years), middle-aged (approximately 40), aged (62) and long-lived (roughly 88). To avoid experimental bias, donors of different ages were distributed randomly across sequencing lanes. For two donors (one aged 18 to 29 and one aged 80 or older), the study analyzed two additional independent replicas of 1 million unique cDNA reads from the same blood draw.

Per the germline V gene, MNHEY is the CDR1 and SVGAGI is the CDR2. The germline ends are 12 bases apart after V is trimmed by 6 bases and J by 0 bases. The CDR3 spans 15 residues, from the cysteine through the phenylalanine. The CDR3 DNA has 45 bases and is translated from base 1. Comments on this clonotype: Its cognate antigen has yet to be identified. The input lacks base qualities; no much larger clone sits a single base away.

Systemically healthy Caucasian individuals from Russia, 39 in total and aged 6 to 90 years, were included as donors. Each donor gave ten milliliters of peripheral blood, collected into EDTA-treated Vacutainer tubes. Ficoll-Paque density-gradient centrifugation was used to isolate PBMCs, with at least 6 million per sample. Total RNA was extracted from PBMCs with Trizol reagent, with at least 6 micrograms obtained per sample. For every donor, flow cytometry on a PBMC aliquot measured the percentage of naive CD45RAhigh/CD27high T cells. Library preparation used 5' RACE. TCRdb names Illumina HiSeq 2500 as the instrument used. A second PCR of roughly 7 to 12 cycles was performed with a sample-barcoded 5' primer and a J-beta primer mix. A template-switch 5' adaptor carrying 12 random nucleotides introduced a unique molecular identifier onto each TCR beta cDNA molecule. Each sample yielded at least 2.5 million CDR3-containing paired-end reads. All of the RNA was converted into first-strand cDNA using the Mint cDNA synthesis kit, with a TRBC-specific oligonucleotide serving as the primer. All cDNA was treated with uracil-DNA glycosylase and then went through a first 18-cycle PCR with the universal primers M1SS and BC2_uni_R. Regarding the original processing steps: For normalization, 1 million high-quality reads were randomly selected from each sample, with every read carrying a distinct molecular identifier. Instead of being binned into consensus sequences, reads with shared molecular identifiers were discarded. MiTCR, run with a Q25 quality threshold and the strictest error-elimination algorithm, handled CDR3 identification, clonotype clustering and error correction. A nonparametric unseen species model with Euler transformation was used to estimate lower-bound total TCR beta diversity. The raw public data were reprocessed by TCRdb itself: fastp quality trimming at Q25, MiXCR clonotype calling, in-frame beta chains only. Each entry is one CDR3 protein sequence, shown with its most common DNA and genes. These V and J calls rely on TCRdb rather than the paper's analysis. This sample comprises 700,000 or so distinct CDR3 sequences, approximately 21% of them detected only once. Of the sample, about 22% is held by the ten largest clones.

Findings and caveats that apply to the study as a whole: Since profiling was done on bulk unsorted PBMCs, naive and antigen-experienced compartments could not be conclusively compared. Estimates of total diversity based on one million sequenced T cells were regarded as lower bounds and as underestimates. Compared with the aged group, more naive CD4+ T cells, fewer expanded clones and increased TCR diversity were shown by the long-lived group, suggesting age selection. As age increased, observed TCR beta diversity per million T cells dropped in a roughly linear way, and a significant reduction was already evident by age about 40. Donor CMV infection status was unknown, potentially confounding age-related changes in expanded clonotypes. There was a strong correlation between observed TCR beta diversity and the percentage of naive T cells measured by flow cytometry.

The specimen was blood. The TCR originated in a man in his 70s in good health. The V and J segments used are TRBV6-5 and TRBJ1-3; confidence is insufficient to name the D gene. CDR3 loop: CASRPSGVSGNTIYF. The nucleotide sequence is TGTGCCAGCAGACCCAGCGGGGTCTCTGGAAACACCATATATTTT.